This TCR beta chain is from a study of blood T cell repertoires in COVID-19. Turning to the study itself: Italy, Spain and the United States were the sources of the convalescent and acute COVID-19 samples.

In the source study's methods: Cell counts per sample came from amplifying reference gene primers. The protocol was immunoSEQ multiplex PCR, while the TCRdb copy is restricted to in-frame clones and leaves out a portion. V, J and clone size are taken as reported in that table, and D and trimming were inferred from the DNA itself. Of about 94,000 clones listed, 80% to 85% are singletons. Looked up from germline, CDR1 is LGHNT and CDR2 is FRNRAP. The V segment lost 1 base and the J segment 2 bases; nucleotides outside the gene matches: 4. This CDR3 spans 16 amino acids. The chain is built from TRBV12-5 and TRBJ1-4, with 7 bases aligning to TRBD1. The sequence was obtained from a man aged 55 to 70 with acute or convalescent COVID-19. Input material: peripheral blood. The CDR3 DNA reads as TGTGCTAGTGGTTTGGGCAGGGGGGAGACTAATGAAAAACTGTTTTTT. Its protein product is CASGLGRGETNEKLFF.